This paragraph covers one TCR beta chain sequence. Its antigen is currently unknown. This record belongs to a study of beta chain features in type 1 diabetes. Study summary: All samples combined gave just under 110 million sorted cells for examination. General study points: Insertions were fewer and deletions more numerous at VDJ junctions in type 1 diabetes patients. There was a moderate but significant shortening of TCRB CDR3s in all four CD4+ subsets of Type 1 diabetes patients.

Isolated RNA was reverse transcribed in full, so expressed TCRB transcripts were sequenced. About 3.9 million reads on average were seen across naive, central memory and regulatory T cell samples. Clones were read by immunoSEQ multiplex PCR, and TCRdb kept only the in-frame ones, dropping some. The sample comprises about 300,000 clones, approximately 15% of which are singletons, and approximately 0.016% rests with the top ten. CDR3 length: 15 amino acids. V lost 4 bases, J lost 1 base, and 13 bases lay in between. CDR1 and CDR2 (germline): SGHDN, FVKESK. A heparinised blood draw that averaged about 0.11 L was obtained once from each donor.

J is TRBJ1-1 and V is TRBV14, with D hard to call. The sequencing input was naive CD4+ T cells from blood. The source of this sequence is a woman younger than 35 with type 1 diabetes. CDR3 sequence reads: CASSRHVGANTEAFF. CDR3 coding DNA: TGTGCCAGCAGCCGACACGTGGGTGCGAACACTGAAGCTTTCTTT.